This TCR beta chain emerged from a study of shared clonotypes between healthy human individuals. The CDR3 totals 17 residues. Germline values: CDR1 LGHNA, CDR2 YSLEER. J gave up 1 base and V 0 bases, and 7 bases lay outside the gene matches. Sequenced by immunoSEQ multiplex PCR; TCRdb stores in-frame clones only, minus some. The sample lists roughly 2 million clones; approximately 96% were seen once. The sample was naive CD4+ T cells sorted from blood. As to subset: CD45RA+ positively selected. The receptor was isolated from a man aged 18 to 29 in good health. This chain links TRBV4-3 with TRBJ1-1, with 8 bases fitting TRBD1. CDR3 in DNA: TGCGCCAGCAGCCAAGATGGACTGACAGGGGAGAACACTGAAGCTTTCTTT. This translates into CASSQDGLTGENTEAFF.